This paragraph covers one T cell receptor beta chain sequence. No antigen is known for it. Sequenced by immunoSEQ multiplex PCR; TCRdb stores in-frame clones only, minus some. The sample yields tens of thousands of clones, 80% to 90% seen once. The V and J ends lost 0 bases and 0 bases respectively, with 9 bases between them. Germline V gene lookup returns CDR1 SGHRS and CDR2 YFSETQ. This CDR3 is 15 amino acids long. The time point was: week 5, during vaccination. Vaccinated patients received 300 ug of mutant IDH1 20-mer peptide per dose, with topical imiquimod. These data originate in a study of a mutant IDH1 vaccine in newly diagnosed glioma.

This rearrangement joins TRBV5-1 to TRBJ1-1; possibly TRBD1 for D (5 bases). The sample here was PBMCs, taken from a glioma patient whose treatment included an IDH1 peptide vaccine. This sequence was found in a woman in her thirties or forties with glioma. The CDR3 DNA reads TGCGCCAGCAGCTTGGGTGTGGGGCTGAACACTGAAGCTTTCTTT. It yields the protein CASSLGVGLNTEAFF.